This T cell receptor (beta chain) was sequenced in a study of OX40 agonist ivuxolimab in advanced cancers. Study in general: While on treatment, patients had intravenous ivuxolimab at 0.01 to 10 mg/kg every 2 weeks. Around 40% of patients had received prior checkpoint inhibitor therapy. Study-level points and caveats: Among patients with partial responses at 0.1-3.0 mg/kg, clonal expansion was among the lowest.

In germline, CDR1 is MNHEY, CDR2 SVGAGI. Trimming removed 6 bases from V and 6 bases from J; junction bases left unmatched: 4. The CDR3 extends over 15 amino acids. With respect to this clone: Its antigen is as yet unknown.

Using immunoSEQ multiplex PCR, the repertoire was profiled, and TCRdb retains in-frame clones only, with some absent. The sample contains about 97,000 clones, roughly nine tenths of which appear only once. The sample in question was CD4+ or CD8+ T cells sorted from blood, obtained in a trial of the OX40 agonist ivuxolimab. This chain links TRBV6-5 with TRBJ2-1, with 14 bases matching TRBD2. The source of this sequence is an adult with an advanced solid tumor such as melanoma, head and neck, liver or kidney cancer. CDR3 in amino acids: CASRLGLAGGNEQFF. The CDR3 nucleotides are TGTGCCAGCAGACTCGGACTAGCGGGGGGCAATGAGCAGTTCTTC.